This is a list of T cell receptor beta chains from one sample in a study of shared clonotypes between healthy human individuals. Sequenced by immunoSEQ multiplex PCR; TCRdb stores in-frame clones only, minus some. The sample has some 240,000 clones; 65% are singletons. Sequencing input: memory CD4+ T cells sorted from blood. The receptors come from a man aged 25-45 years in good health. Each CDR3 is given with its conserved first and last residue. D genes are given only for firm matches. Only some rows state a clone size, as once, few, many or a class for expanded clones.

V	size	D	J	DNA	CDR3
TRBV6-6	many	NA	TRBJ2-5	TGTGCCAGCAGTGCCCTGTCTTCTCAAGAGACCCAGTACTTC	CASSALSSQETQYF
TRBV15	NA	TRBD1	TRBJ2-3	TGTGCCACCAAGGGACAGGGCACAGATACGCAGTATTTT	CATKGQGTDTQYF
TRBV10-3	NA	TRBD1	TRBJ1-5	TGTGCCCCCACTCTAGGACAGGGTCAGCCCCAGCATTTT	CAPTLGQGQPQHF
TRBV29-1	NA	TRBD2	TRBJ2-1	TGCAGCGTTGAAGCACTGGGAGCGGGAGGGCCTAAAAATGAGCAGTTCTTC	CSVEALGAGGPKNEQFF
TRBV28	NA	NA	TRBJ2-7	TGTGCCAGCAGTTTAGCCCCGCCCGATTCACCCTACGAGCAGTACTTC	CASSLAPPDSPYEQYF
TRBV5-8	NA	NA	TRBJ1-4	TGTGCCAGCAGCCCTCAATGGGGGTTCGAAAAACTGTTTTTT	CASSPQWGFEKLFF
TRBV5-6	NA	TRBD1	TRBJ2-7	TGTGCCAGCAGGGCCTGGGACAGGGGGCTTTTTGAGCAGTACTTC	CASRAWDRGLFEQYF
TRBV7-2	few	NA	TRBJ2-3	TGTGCCAGCAGCCTGAAGACGGATACGCAGTATTTT	CASSLKTDTQYF
TRBV10-1	few	NA	TRBJ1-1	TGCGCCCCGGGGGGGGGCACTGAAGCTTTCTTT	CAPGGGTEAFF
TRBV4-1	NA	TRBD2	TRBJ2-3	TGCGCCAGCAGTGATGGGACTAGCGGGACAGGTGATACGCAGTATTTT	CASSDGTSGTGDTQYF
TRBV6-1	few	NA	TRBJ1-2	TGTGCCAGCAGTGCCTTAGCGGCAGCTAACTATGGCTACACCTTC	CASSALAAANYGYTF
TRBV6-1	few	NA	TRBJ2-1	TGTGCCAGCAGTGAATCGCTGGGAAGCAATGAGCAGTTCTTC	CASSESLGSNEQFF
TRBV29-1	NA	NA	TRBJ1-1	TGCAGCGCTGGCCAGGTGAACACTGAAGCTTTCTTT	CSAGQVNTEAFF
TRBV5-1	NA	TRBD1	TRBJ2-7	TGCGCCAGCAGCTTGGCCCCAGGGGGCAACGAGCAGTACTTC	CASSLAPGGNEQYF
TRBV29-1	NA	NA	TRBJ2-7	TGCAGCGGCGCCGAGCGTCCCTACGAGCAGTACTTC	CSGAERPYEQYF
TRBV5-4	once	TRBD2	TRBJ2-5	TGTGCCAGCAGCTTGGGGGTAGCGGGAGGGGAGACCCAGTACTTC	CASSLGVAGGETQYF
TRBV28	NA	TRBD2	TRBJ2-2	TGTGCCAGCAGACCTCCTAGCGGGAGGAACGGGGAGCTGTTTTTT	CASRPPSGRNGELFF
TRBV30	NA	NA	TRBJ2-4	TGTGCCTGGAGTGTATTACGGGTGGCCAAAAACATTCAGTACTTC	CAWSVLRVAKNIQYF
TRBV2	NA	TRBD1	TRBJ2-7	TGTGCCAGCAGCCAGGACAGGGGCGAGCAGTACTTC	CASSQDRGEQYF
TRBV7-6	NA	NA	TRBJ2-3	TGTGCCAGCAGCTCAATCGCTAGAACTAGCACAGATACGCAGTATTTT	CASSSIARTSTDTQYF
TRBV28	NA	NA	TRBJ2-1	TGTGCCAGCAGTGTATCTAGGCCATACAATGAGCAGTTCTTC	CASSVSRPYNEQFF
TRBV27	NA	NA	TRBJ1-1	TGTGCCAGCCGTTTTCAGTCCCATAACACTGAAGCTTTCTTT	CASRFQSHNTEAFF